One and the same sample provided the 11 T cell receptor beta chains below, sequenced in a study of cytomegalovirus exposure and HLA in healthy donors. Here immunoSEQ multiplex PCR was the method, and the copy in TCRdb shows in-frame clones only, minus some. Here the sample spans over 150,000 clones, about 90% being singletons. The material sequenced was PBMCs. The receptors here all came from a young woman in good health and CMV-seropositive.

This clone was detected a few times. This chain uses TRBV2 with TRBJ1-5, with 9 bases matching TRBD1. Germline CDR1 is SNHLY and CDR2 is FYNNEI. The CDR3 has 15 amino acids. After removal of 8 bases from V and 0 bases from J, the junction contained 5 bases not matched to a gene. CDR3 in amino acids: CASGGTGSSNQPQHF. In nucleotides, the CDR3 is TGTGCCAGCGGAGGGACAGGGAGTAGCAATCAGCCCCAGCATTTT.

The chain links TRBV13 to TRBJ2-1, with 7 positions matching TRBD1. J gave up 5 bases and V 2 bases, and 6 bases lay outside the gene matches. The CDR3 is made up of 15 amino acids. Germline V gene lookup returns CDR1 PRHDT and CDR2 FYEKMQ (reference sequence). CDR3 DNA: TGTGCCAGCAGCTTATTAGGGGGCCCCGACAATGAGCAGTTCTTC. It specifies CASSLLGGPDNEQFF.

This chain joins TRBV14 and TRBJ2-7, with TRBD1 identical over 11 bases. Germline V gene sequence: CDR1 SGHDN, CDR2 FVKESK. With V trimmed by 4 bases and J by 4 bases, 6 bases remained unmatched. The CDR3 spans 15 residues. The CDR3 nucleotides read TGTGCCAGCAGCCTCCTGGACAGGGGGCGTTACGAGCAGTACTTC. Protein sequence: CASSLLDRGRYEQYF. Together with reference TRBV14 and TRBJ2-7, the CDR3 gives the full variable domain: EAGVTQFPSHSVIEKGQTVTLRCDPISGHDNLYWYRRVMGKEIKFLLHFVKESKQDESGMPNNRFLAERTGGTYSTLKVQPAELEDSGVYFCASSLLDRGRYEQYFGPGTRLTVT.

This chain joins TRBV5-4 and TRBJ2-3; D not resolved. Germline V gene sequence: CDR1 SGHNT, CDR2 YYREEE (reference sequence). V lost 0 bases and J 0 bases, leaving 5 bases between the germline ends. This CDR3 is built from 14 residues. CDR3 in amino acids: CASSLGLSTDTQYF. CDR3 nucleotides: TGTGCCAGCAGCTTGGGACTTAGCACAGATACGCAGTATTTT.

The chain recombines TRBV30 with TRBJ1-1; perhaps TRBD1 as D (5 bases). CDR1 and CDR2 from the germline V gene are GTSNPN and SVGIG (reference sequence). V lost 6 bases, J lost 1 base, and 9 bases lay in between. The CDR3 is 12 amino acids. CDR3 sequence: CACSGQNTEAFF. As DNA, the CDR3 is TGTGCCTGCTCCGGACAGAACACTGAAGCTTTCTTT.

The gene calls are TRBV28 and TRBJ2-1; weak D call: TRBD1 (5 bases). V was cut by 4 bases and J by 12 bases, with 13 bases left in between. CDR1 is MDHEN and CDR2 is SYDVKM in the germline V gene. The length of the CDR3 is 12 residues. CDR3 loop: CASSSAPQGQFF. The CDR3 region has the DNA TGTGCCAGCAGTTCAGCACCCCAGGGGCAGTTCTTC.

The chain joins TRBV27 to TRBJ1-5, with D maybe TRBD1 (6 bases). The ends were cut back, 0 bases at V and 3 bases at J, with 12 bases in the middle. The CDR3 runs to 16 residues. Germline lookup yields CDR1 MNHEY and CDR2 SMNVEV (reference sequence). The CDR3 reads CASSLSGGQFNQPQHF. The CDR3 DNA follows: TGTGCCAGCAGTTTATCGGGTGGACAGTTCAATCAGCCCCAGCATTTT.

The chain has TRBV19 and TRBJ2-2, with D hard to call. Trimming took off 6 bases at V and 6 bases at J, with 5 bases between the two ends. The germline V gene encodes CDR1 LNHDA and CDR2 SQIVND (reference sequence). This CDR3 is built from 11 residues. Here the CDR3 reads CASRSSGELFF. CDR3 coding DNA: TGTGCCAGTAGATCGTCCGGGGAGCTGTTTTTT.

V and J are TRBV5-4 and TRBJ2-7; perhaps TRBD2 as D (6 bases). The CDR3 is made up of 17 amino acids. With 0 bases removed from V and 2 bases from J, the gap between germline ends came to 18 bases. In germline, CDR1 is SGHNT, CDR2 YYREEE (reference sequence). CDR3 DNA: TGTGCCAGCAGCTTGGGCCCACCTAGCGCTCGTCCCTACGAGCAGTACTTC. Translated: CASSLGPPSARPYEQYF.

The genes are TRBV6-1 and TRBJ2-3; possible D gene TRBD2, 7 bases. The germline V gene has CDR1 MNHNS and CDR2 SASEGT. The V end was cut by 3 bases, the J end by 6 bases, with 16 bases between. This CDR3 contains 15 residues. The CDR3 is CASSDELGGADTQYF. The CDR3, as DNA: TGTGCCAGCAGTGACGAACTAGGGGGGGCGGATACGCAGTATTTT.

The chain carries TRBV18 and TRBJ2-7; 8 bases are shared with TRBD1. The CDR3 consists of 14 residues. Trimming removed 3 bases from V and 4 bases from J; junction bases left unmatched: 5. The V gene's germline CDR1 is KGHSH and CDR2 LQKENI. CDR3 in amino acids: CASSPVRQGYEQYF. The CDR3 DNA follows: TGTGCCAGCTCACCGGTCCGACAGGGGTACGAGCAGTACTTC.